One sample yielded the 14 T cell receptor beta chains listed below, sequenced in a study of memory CD8 T cells in hepatitis C reinfection. Libraries were prepared by immunoSEQ multiplex PCR; TCRdb keeps only in-frame clonotypes and omits some of them. The data hold under 5,500 clones, with about 87% observed a single time. This sample's time point: late/post reinfection, 12 to 24 weeks after detection. The sorted cells went straight to TCR sequencing with no prior in vitro expansion. Sequenced input: naive CD8+ T cells sorted from blood. The source of these receptors is a man aged 45-65 years with hepatitis C virus infection.

This clone was observed a handful of times. V and J are TRBV14 and TRBJ2-7; D perhaps matches TRBD2 (6 bases). CDR1 and CDR2 from the germline V gene are SGHDN and FVKESK. Trimming took 4 bases from V and 9 from J, leaving 16 bases between them. The CDR3 has 13 amino acids. CDR3 bases: TGTGCCAGCAGCCCTGGCTTGCGGGAATGGCAGTACTTC. It specifies CASSPGLREWQYF.

The chain carries TRBV27 and TRBJ2-7, with TRBD2 as a possible D gene (5 bases). Trimming took off 4 bases at V and 7 bases at J, with 11 bases between the two ends. Germline V gene lookup returns CDR1 MNHEY and CDR2 SMNVEV (reference sequence). The CDR3 runs 12 residues. The chain's CDR3 is CASSSLGAEQYF. The DNA for the CDR3 is TGTGCCAGCAGTTCTCTGGGAGCGGAGCAGTACTTC.

V usage is TRBV7-6 and J usage is TRBJ1-1; tentatively, D is TRBD1 (5 bases). This CDR3 comprises 15 residues. Germline V gene sequence: CDR1 SGHVS, CDR2 FNYEAQ. The V end lost 2 bases, the J end lost 1 base, and 11 bases lay between the germline ends. CDR3 amino acids: CASSLTTEWNTEAFF. CDR3 sequence (DNA): TGTGCCAGCAGCTTAACGACAGAGTGGAACACTGAAGCTTTCTTT.

The chain uses TRBV5-6 and TRBJ2-7, with D perhaps TRBD1 (5 bases). This CDR3 has 17 residues. Germline assignment: CDR1 SGHDT and CDR2 YYEEEE. Trimming took off 2 bases at V and 6 bases at J, with 24 bases between the two ends. Here the CDR3 reads CASSLEGPGGNRGEQYF. Here the CDR3 DNA reads TGTGCCAGCAGCTTAGAAGGGCCCGGCGGAAATAGGGGCGAGCAGTACTTC.

The sample holds a few counts of this clone. The chain is built from TRBV6-1 and TRBJ1-4; TRBD1 matches at 8 bases. The CDR3 is made up of 17 amino acids. The V gene end was trimmed by 1 base and the J gene end by 0 bases; junction bases not matched to a gene: 4. CDR1 MNHNS and CDR2 SASEGT come from the germline V gene. The CDR3 sequence: CASSEGTGRATNEKLFF. CDR3 nucleotides: TGTGCCAGCAGTGAAGGGACAGGGCGAGCAACTAATGAAAAACTGTTTTTT.

CDR3 loop: CASSSREVITDTQYF. The CDR3 bases are TGTGCCAGCAGCTCGCGGGAGGTAATCACAGATACGCAGTATTTT. The chain links TRBV13 to TRBJ2-3, with TRBD2 matching 8 bases. The CDR3 is 15 amino acids. The germline CDR1 and CDR2 sequences are PRHDT and FYEKMQ (reference sequence). V was pared by 4 bases and J by 2 bases, with 5 bases of the junction left unmatched.

The J gene is TRBJ2-7, the V gene TRBV28; 7 bases map to TRBD1. Germline V lookup: CDR1 MDHEN, CDR2 SYDVKM. The CDR3 covers 15 residues. V shed 7 bases, J shed 2 bases, and the junction held 11 bases outside the gene matches. The CDR3 sequence is CASTLIGGGTYEQYF. CDR3 nucleotide sequence: TGTGCCAGCACACTCATAGGGGGCGGCACCTACGAGCAGTACTTC.

The chain carries TRBV10-2 and TRBJ2-6, with D possibly being TRBD2 (6 bases). The CDR3 is made up of 18 amino acids. CDR1 and CDR2 from the germline V gene are WSHSY and SAAADI. V was shortened by 4 bases and J by 1 base, with 17 bases between the two germline ends. Here the CDR3 reads CASSVVSGVESGANVLTF. CDR3 sequence (DNA): TGCGCCAGCAGTGTCGTTTCGGGAGTCGAGTCTGGGGCCAACGTCCTGACTTTC.

The gene calls are TRBV7-6 and TRBJ1-1, with D tentatively TRBD1 (6 bases). CDR1 is SGHVS and CDR2 is FNYEAQ in the germline V gene. This CDR3 has 16 amino acids. V was trimmed by 6 bases and J by 3 bases, leaving 20 bases between them. CDR3 in DNA: TGTGCCAGCAGTTCACAACCGGGGGGCCTGTACACTGAAGCTTTCTTT. It yields the protein CASSSQPGGLYTEAFF.

The chain has TRBV23-1 and TRBJ1-1; D is uncertain. TRBV23-1 is known as an ORF, though its function is uncertain. The CDR3 covers 11 residues. Trimming shortened V by 4 bases and J by 3 bases, and 3 bases separated the two germline ends. CDR3 loop: CASSPYTEAFF. The CDR3 DNA sequence: TGCGCCAGCAGTCCCTACACTGAAGCTTTCTTT.

The chain recombines TRBV7-9 with TRBJ2-3, with a possible D match to TRBD2 (7 bases). Germline V CDR1 and CDR2: SEHNR, FQNEAQ (reference sequence). Trimming pared 4 bases from V and 6 bases from J, leaving 26 bases between. This CDR3 comprises 18 residues. CDR3 amino acids: CASSSTVVKKRDTDTQYF. For the CDR3, the DNA is TGTGCCAGCAGCTCAACCGTAGTTAAAAAGCGGGACACCGATACGCAGTATTTT.

The CDR3 sequence is CASSLFGRSYNEQFF. In DNA, the CDR3 is TGTGCCAGCAGTTTATTCGGGAGGTCCTACAATGAGCAGTTCTTC. V and J are TRBV27 and TRBJ2-1; 7 bases map to TRBD2. CDR3 size: 15 residues. The ends lost 1 base at V and 1 base at J; junction bases unmatched: 1. Per the germline V gene, CDR1 is MNHEY and CDR2 is SMNVEV (reference sequence).

The gene calls are TRBV6-5 and TRBJ1-6, with TRBD1 identical over 7 bases. This CDR3 comprises 15 residues. CDR1 is MNHEY, CDR2 SVGAGI, per germline. The junction had 6 bases not matched to a gene; V was cut back by 2 bases and J by 8 bases. Here the CDR3 reads CASSYAGTEYSPLHF. CDR3 coding DNA: TGTGCCAGCAGTTACGCCGGGACAGAATATTCACCCCTCCACTTT.

The chain couples TRBV15 to TRBJ2-1; possible D gene TRBD1, 5 bases. This CDR3 contains 16 residues. The germline V and J ends were trimmed by 3 bases and 0 bases, with 12 bases remaining between them. Germline values: CDR1 LNHNV, CDR2 YYDKDF (reference sequence). CDR3 residues: CATSSPTGLSYNEQFF. CDR3 in DNA: TGTGCCACCAGCAGCCCCACAGGCCTCTCCTACAATGAGCAGTTCTTC.